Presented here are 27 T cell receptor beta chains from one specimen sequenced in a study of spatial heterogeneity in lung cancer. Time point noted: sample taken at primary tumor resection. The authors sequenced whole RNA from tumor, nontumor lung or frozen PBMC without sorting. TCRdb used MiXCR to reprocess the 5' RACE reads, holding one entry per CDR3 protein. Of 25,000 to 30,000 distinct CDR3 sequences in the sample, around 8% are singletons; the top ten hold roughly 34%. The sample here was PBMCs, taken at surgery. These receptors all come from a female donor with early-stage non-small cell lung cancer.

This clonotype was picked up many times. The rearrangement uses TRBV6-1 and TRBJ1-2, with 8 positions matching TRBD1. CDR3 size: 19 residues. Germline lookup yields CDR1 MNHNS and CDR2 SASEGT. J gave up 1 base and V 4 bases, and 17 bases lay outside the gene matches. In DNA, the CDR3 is TGTGCCAGCAGTGCCATAACTGGACAGGGAAGAAGACTTAACTATGGCTACACCTTC. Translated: CASSAITGQGRRLNYGYTF.

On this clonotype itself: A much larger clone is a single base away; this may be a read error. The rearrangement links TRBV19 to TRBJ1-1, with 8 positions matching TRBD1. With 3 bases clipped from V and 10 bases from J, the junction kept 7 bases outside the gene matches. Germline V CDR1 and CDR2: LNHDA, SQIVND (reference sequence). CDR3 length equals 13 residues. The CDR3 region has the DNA TGTGCCAGTAGTATTCGGACAGGGAGGGGAGCTTTCTTT. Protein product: CASSIRTGRGAFF.

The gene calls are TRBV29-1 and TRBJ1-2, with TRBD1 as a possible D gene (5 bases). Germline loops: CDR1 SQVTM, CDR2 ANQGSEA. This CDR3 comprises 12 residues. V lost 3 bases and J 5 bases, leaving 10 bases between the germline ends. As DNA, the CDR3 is TGCAGCGTTGAGGGGGTTAGTTATGGCTACACCTTC. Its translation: CSVEGVSYGYTF.

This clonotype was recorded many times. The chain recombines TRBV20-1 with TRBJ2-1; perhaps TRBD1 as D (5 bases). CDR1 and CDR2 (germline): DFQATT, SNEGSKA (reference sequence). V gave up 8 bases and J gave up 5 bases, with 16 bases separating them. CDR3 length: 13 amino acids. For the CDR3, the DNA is TGCAGTTCTACAGGACGGGTTAACAATGAGCAGTTCTTC. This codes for CSSTGRVNNEQFF.

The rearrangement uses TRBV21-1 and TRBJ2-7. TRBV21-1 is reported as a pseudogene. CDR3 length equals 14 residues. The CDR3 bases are TGTGCCACCTTCCTAACACCGAGCTCCTACGAGCAGTACGTC. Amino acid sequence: CATFLTPSSYEQYV.

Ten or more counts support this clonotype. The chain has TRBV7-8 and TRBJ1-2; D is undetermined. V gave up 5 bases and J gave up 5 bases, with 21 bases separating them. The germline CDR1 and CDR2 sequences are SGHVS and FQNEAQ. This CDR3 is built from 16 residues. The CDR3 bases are TGTGCCAGCAGCCCCCCCCGGCGAGGGAAGGAGTATGGCTACACCTTC. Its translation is CASSPPRRGKEYGYTF.

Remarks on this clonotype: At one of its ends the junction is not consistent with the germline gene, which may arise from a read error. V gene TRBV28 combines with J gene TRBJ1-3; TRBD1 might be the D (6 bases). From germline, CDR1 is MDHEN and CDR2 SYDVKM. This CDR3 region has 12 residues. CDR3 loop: CASSLNRAIPVF. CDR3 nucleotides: TGTGCCAGCAGTCTTAACAGGGCCATCCCAGTGTTT.

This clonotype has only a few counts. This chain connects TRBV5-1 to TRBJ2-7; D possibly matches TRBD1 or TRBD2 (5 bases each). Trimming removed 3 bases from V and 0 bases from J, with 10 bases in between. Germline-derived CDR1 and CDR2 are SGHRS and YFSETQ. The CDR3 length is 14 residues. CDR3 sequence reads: CASSSGTLSYEQYF. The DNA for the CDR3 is TGCGCCAGCAGCTCCGGGACCCTCTCCTACGAGCAGTACTTC.

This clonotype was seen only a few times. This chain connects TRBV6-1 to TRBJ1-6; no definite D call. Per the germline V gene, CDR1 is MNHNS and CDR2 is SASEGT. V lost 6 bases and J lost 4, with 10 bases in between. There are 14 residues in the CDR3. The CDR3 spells CASSGRSYNSPLHF. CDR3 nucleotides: TGTGCCAGCAGCGGACGTTCATATAATTCACCCCTCCACTTT.

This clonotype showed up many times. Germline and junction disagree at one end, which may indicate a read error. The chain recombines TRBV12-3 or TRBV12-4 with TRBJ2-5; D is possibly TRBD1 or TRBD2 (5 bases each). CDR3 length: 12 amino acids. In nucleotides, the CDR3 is TGTGCCAGCAGTTTAGCGGGGACGGAAGCCGACTTC. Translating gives CASSLAGTEADF.

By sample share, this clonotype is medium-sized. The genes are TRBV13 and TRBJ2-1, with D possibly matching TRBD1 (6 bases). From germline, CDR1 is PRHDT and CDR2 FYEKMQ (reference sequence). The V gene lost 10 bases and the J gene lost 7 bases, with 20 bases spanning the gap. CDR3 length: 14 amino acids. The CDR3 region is CATEQNPGVNEQFF. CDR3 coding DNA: TGTGCCACCGAGCAGAACCCAGGGGTGAATGAGCAGTTCTTC. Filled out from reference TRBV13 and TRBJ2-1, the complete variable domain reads AAGVIQSPRHLIKEKRETATLKCYPIPRHDTVYWYQQGPGQDPQFLISFYEKMQSDKGSIPDRFSAQQFSDYHSELNMSSLELGDSALYFCATEQNPGVNEQFFGPGTRLTVL.

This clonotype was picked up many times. The CDR3: CASSPRLRDSFF. In nucleotides, the CDR3 is TGTGCCAGCAGCCCTCGGCTGCGTGATTCTTTCTTT. The chain couples TRBV7-8 to TRBJ1-1; D remains unclear. Trimming pared 5 bases from V and 12 bases from J, leaving 16 bases between. CDR3 length: 12 residues. Germline assignment: CDR1 SGHVS and CDR2 FQNEAQ.

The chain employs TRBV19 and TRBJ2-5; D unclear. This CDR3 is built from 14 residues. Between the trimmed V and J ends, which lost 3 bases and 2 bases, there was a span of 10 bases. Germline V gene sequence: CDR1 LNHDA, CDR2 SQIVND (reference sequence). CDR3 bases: TGTGCCAGTAGTATGAGAATAGGACAAGAGACCCAGTACTTC. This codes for CASSMRIGQETQYF.

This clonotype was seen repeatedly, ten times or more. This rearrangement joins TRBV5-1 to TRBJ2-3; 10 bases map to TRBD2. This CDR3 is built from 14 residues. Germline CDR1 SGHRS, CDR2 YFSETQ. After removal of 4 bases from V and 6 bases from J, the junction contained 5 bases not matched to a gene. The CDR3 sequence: CASSPSGRGDTQYF. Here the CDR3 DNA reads TGCGCCAGCAGCCCCAGCGGGAGGGGCGATACGCAGTATTTT.

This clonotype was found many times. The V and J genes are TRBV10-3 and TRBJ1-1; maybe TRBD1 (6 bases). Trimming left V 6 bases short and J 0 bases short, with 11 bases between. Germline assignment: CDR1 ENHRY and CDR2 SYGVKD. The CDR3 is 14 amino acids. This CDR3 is CAISIDRMNTEAFF. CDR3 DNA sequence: TGTGCCATCAGCATAGACAGGATGAACACTGAAGCTTTCTTT.

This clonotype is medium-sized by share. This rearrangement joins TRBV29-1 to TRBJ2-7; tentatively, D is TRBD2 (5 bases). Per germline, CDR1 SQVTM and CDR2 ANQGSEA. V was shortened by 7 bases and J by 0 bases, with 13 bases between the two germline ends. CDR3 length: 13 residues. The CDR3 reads CSAWTYSSYEQYF. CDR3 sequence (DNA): TGCAGCGCCTGGACTTACAGCTCCTACGAGCAGTACTTC.

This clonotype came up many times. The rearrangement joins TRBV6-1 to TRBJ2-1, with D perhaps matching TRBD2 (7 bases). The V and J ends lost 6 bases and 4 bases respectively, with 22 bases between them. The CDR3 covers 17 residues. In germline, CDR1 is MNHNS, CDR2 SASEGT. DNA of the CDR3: TGTGCCAGCAGCCCCAGGAGGGGGGCTAGCGGATACAATGAGCAGTTCTTC. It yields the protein CASSPRRGASGYNEQFF.

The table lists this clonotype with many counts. CDR3 in amino acids: CASSTRQGGTGELFF. As DNA, the CDR3 is TGTGCCAGCAGTACCCGACAGGGTGGCACCGGGGAGCTGTTTTTT. The chain couples TRBV27 to TRBJ2-2; 7 nucleotides line up with TRBD1. The CDR3 runs to 15 residues. Germline CDR1 is MNHEY and CDR2 is SMNVEV (reference sequence). V shed 5 bases, J shed 4 bases, and the junction held 7 bases outside the gene matches.

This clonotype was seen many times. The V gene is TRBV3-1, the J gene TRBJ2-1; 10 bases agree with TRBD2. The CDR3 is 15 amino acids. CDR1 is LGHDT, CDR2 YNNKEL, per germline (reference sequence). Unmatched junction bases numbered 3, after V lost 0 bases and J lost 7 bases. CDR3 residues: CASSQETSGINEQFF. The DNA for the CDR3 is TGTGCCAGCAGCCAAGAAACTAGCGGGATAAATGAGCAGTTCTTC.

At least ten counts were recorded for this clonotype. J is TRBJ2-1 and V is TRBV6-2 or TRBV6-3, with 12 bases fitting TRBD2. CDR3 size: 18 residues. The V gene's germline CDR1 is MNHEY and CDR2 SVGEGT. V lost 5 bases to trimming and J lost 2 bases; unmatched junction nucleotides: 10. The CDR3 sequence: CASSETLAGGYTYNEQFF. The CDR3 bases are TGTGCCAGCAGTGAGACACTAGCGGGAGGCTACACCTACAATGAGCAGTTCTTC.

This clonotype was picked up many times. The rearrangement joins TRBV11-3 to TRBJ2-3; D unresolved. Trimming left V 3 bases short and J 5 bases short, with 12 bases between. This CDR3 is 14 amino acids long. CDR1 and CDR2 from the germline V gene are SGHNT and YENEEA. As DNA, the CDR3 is TGTGCCAGCAGCTTTCACGGGCCTAGAGATACGCAGTATTTT. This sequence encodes CASSFHGPRDTQYF.

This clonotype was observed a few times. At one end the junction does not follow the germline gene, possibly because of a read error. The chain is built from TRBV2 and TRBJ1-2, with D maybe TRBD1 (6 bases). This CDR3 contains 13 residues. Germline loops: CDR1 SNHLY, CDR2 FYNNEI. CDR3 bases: TGTGCCCGTGGGGGGACGACAGGCCTTGGCAACACCTTC. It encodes CARGGTTGLGNTF.

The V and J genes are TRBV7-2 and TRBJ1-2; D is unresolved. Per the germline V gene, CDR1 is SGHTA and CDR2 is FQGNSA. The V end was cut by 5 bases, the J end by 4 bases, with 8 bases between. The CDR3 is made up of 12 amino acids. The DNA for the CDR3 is TGTGCCAGCAGCGCGTTCACCTATGGCTACACCTTC. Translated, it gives CASSAFTYGYTF.

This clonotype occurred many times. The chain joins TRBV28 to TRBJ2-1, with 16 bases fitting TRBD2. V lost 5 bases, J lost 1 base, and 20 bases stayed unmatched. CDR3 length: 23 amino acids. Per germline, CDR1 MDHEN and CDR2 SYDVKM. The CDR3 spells CASSPYYTGLAGGRGLSYNEQFF. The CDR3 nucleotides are TGTGCCAGCAGTCCATATTATACGGGACTAGCGGGAGGGAGGGGCCTTTCCTACAATGAGCAGTTCTTC.

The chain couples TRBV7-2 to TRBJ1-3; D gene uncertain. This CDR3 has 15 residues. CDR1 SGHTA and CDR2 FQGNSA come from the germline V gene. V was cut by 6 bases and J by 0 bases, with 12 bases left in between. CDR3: CASSDGSNSGNTIYF. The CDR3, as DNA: TGTGCCAGCAGTGACGGGTCAAACTCTGGAAACACCATATATTTT.

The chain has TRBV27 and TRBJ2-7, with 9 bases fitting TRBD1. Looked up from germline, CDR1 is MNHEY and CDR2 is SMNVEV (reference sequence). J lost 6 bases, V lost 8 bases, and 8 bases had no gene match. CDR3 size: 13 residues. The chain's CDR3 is CASGGQGSGEQYF. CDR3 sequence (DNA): TGTGCCAGCGGGGGACAGGGAAGTGGCGAGCAGTACTTC.

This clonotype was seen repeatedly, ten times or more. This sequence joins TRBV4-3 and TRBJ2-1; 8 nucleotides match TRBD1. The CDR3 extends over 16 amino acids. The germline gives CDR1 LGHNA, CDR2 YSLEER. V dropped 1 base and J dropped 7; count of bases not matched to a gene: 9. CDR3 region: CASSQAGTGFENEQFF. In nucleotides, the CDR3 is TGCGCCAGCAGCCAAGCGGGGACAGGATTTGAGAATGAGCAGTTCTTC.